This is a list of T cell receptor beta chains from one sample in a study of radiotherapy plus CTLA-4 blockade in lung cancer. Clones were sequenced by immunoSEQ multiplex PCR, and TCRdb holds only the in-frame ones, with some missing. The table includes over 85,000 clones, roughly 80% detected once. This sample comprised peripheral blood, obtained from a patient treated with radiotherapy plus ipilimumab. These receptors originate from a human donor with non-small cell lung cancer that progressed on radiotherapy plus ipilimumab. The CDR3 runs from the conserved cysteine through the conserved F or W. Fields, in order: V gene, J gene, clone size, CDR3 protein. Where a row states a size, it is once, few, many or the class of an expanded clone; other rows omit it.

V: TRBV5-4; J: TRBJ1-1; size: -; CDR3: CASSLWTGDDTEAFF
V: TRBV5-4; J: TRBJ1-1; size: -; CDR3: CASSWDRNTEAFF
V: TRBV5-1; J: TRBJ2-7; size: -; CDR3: CASSSAGQGAGEQYF
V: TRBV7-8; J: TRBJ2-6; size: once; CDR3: CASSLVPGHRSGANVLTF
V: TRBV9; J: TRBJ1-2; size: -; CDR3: CASSASLGGYTF
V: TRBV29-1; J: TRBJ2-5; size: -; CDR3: CSVVLWETQYF
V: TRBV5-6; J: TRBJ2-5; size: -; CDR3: CASSLVGQETQYF
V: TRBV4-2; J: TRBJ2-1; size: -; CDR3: CASSQANTKEQFF
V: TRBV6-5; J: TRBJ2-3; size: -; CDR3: CASSYTYREDTQYF
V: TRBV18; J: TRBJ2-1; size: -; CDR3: CASSPGGVTYNEQFF
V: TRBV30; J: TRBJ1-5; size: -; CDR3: CAWERPYSNQPQHF
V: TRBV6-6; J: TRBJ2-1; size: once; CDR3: CASSFGAPPLDEQFF
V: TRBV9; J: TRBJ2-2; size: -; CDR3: CASSSLAVTGELFF
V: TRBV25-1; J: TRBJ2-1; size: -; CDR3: CASSDSGPRRNEQFF
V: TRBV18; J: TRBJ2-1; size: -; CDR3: CASSPWTSGSLDNEQFF
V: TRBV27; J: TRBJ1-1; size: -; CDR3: CASSLGTGGNTEAFF
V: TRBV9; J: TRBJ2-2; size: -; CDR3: CASSVASGRASTGELFF
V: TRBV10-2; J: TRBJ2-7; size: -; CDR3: CASNEPGLAGPTYEQYF
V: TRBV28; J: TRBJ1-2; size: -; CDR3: CASRSLSGKPPSNYGYTF
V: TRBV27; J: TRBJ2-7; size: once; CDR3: CASSILGQGLYEQYF
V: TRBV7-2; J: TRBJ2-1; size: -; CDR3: CASSFFGLEGRNEQFF
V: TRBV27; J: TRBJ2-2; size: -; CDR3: CASSFRTSGTNTGELFF
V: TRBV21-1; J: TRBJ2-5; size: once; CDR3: CASRTTGWVETQYF
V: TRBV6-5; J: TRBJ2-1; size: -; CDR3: CASSLSGSVDNEQFF
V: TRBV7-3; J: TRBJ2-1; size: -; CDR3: CASSQWGYEQFF
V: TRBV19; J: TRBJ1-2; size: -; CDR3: CASSSRDTANYGYTF
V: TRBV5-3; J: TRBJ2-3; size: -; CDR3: CARSVQGRTDTQYF
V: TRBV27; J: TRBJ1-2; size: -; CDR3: CASSLNIGGDYGYTF
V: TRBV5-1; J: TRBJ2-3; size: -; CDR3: CASSLEPRTPSTDTQYF
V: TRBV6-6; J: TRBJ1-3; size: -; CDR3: CASSNPAGPQGNTIYF
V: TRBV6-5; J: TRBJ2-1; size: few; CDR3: CASSYVKASGKNEQFF
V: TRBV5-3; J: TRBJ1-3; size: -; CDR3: CASSFAGGSGNTIYF
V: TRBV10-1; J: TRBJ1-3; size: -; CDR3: CASSEGIGSSGNTIYF
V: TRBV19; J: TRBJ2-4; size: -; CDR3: CASSIFAEAKNIQYF
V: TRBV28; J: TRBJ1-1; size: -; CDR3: CASSLIQKNTEAFF
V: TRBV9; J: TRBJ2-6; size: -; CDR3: CASSVEDSVGRTGANVLTF
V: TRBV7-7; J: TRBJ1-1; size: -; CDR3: CASSLEGSEAFF
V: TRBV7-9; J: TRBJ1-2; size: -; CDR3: CASSLPGQPYTF
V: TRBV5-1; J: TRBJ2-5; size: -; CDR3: CASKTTTGAPETQYF
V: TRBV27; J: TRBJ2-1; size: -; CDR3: CASSPLAGGGWVSYNEQFF
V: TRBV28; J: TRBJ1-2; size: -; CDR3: CASSLWNMGYTF
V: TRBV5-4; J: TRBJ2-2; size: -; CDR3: CASSTPGQANTGELFF
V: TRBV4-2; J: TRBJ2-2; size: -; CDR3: CASSQRTSGRDTGELFF
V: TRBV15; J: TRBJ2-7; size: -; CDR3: CATSRTKAGTSGSYEQYF
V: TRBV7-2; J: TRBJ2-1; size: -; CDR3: CASSLGGSYEQFF
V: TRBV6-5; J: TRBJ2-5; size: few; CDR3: CASSFGRGGTQYF
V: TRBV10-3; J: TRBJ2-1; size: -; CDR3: CAITPTGGEDNEQFF
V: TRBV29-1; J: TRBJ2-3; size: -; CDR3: CSVDRGKSTDTQYF
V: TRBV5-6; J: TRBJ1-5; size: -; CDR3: CASSLGVTQPQHF